Shown below are 29 T cell receptor beta chains from a single sample sequenced in a study of cytomegalovirus exposure and HLA in healthy donors. The PCR made use of 60 Vbeta and 13 Jbeta primers. TCRdb's table, derived via immunoSEQ multiplex PCR, lists solely in-frame clones and lacks some. The table shows 150,000 to 200,000 clones, with roughly 80% occurring only once. Material for sequencing was PBMCs. Every receptor here comes from a man between 18 and 29 years old in good health and CMV-seronegative.

The chain carries TRBV29-1 and TRBJ2-7; 8 nucleotides match TRBD2. The CDR3 loop spans 12 amino acids. With 4 bases clipped from V and 7 bases from J, the junction kept 6 bases outside the gene matches. CDR1 is SQVTM and CDR2 is ANQGSEA in the germline V gene. The CDR3 region has the DNA TGCAGCGTTGCGGGGGGGAACAGGGAGCAGTACTTC. It encodes CSVAGGNREQYF.

The chain joins TRBV5-4 to TRBJ2-5; 11 nucleotides match TRBD1. CDR1 and CDR2 (germline): SGHNT, YYREEE (reference sequence). J gave up 3 bases and V 4 bases, and 2 bases lay outside the gene matches. The CDR3 has 14 residues. CDR3 loop: CASSRTGGEETQYF. As DNA, the CDR3 is TGTGCCAGCAGCAGGACAGGGGGCGAAGAGACCCAGTACTTC.

CDR3 sequence reads: CASSLEGGDYEQYF. In DNA form, the CDR3 reads TGTGCCAGCAGTTTAGAGGGAGGGGACTACGAGCAGTACTTC. The chain links TRBV27 to TRBJ2-7; 7 positions agree with TRBD2. Germline V gives CDR1 MNHEY, CDR2 SMNVEV (reference sequence). The CDR3 totals 14 residues. Trimming took 2 bases from V and 3 from J; bases not matched to a gene: 4.

The rearrangement joins TRBV6-5 to TRBJ1-2, with 9 bases lining up with TRBD1. Germline assignment: CDR1 MNHEY and CDR2 SVGAGI. The junction had 7 bases not matched to a gene; V was cut back by 6 bases and J by 2 bases. The CDR3 has 15 residues. CDR3 in DNA: TGTGCCAGCAGCCGCACAGGGGGCGGGAACTATGGCTACACCTTC. The encoded protein is CASSRTGGGNYGYTF.

This clone was seen a single time. The V gene is TRBV19, the J gene TRBJ1-1, with 8 bases lining up with TRBD1. The V segment lost 0 bases and the J segment 2 bases; nucleotides outside the gene matches: 2. CDR1 and CDR2 from the germline V gene are LNHDA and SQIVND (reference sequence). This CDR3 is 15 amino acids long. CDR3: CASSIDGQGNTEAFF. The CDR3 DNA reads TGTGCCAGTAGTATAGATGGACAGGGAAACACTGAAGCTTTCTTT. Looking up the rest from reference TRBV19 and TRBJ1-1 gives the full variable domain: DGGITQSPKYLFRKEGQNVTLSCEQNLNHDAMYWYRQDPGQGLRLIYYSQIVNDFQKGDIAEGYSVSREKKESFPLTVTSAQKNPTAFYLCASSIDGQGNTEAFFGQGTRLTVV.

This chain connects TRBV2 to TRBJ2-3, with 7 bases identical to TRBD2. The CDR3 length is 16 residues. Germline CDR1 is SNHLY and CDR2 is FYNNEI. V was pared by 5 bases and J by 4 bases, with 12 bases of the junction left unmatched. CDR3 sequence reads: CASSLSGNRWADTQYF. CDR3 bases: TGTGCCAGCAGTCTCAGCGGGAACCGTTGGGCAGATACGCAGTATTTT.

The V call is TRBV21-1, the J call TRBJ2-1; the D segment call TRBD2 is taken from the table without a DNA check. TRBV21-1 is recorded as a pseudogene. The CDR3 spans 16 residues. CDR3 protein: CASIYRASGPPGEQFF. The CDR3 DNA sequence: TGTGCCAGCATCTATCGGGCTAGCGGTCCCCCGGGGGAGCAGTTCTTC.

J is TRBJ1-2 and V is TRBV10-3, with D uncertain. Trimming removed 3 bases at V and 1 base at J, with 12 bases between. Germline CDR1 is ENHRY and CDR2 is SYGVKD. The CDR3 runs to 15 residues. The CDR3 DNA follows: TGTGCCATCAGTGAATCAGGCAGCATTAACTATGGCTACACCTTC. Translation gives CAISESGSINYGYTF.

The rearrangement joins TRBV21-1 to TRBJ1-4; the tabulated D call, TRBD1, remains unverified against the DNA. TRBV21-1 is a pseudogene locus. CDR3 length: 17 residues. For the CDR3, the DNA is TGTGCCAGCAGCAAAGGGGGGACAGGACAAGGGAATGAAAAACTGTTTTTT. Amino acids: CASSKGGTGQGNEKLFF.

This clone was recorded a few times. This sequence joins TRBV2 and TRBJ1-1; perhaps TRBD1 as D (6 bases). The CDR3 has 14 amino acids. Trimming shortened V by 4 bases and J by 3 bases, and 12 bases separated the two germline ends. Looked up from germline, CDR1 is SNHLY and CDR2 is FYNNEI. The CDR3 DNA sequence: TGTGCCAGCAGTGCACAGGGTAGGGACACTGAAGCTTTCTTT. Translation: CASSAQGRDTEAFF.

As concerns this clone: Sequence at one end of the junction differs from germline and may be a read error. V gene TRBV7-3 combines with J gene TRBJ2-5; 7 nucleotides match TRBD1. CDR1 and CDR2 (germline): SGHTA, FQGTGA. The CDR3 has 17 residues. The CDR3 DNA is TGTTCCAGCAGCTCGAGTCCCCGAACAGGGGCCCAAGAGACCCAGTACTTC. This encodes CSSSSSPRTGAQETQYF.

V is TRBV27 and J is TRBJ2-7; TRBD2 matches 8 bases. V shed 3 bases, J shed 5 bases, and the junction held 9 bases outside the gene matches. Germline-derived CDR1 and CDR2 are MNHEY and SMNVEV (reference sequence). This CDR3 has 15 residues. CDR3 sequence reads: CASSFFGGETDEQYF. The CDR3 DNA follows: TGTGCCAGCAGTTTCTTCGGGGGGGAAACTGACGAGCAGTACTTC.

The chain couples TRBV28 to TRBJ1-4; no clear D. The germline V gene encodes CDR1 MDHEN and CDR2 SYDVKM. Trimming took off 3 bases at V and 5 bases at J, with 16 bases between the two ends. The CDR3 has 16 residues. The CDR3 here is CASSFTSVYKNEKLFF. CDR3 bases: TGTGCCAGCAGTTTTACGTCGGTGTATAAAAATGAAAAACTGTTTTTT. Supplemented by reference TRBV28 and TRBJ1-4, the full variable domain reads DVKVTQSSRYLVKRTGEKVFLECVQDMDHENMFWYRQDPGLGLRLIYFSYDVKMKEKGDIPEGYSVSREKKERFSLILESASTNQTSMYLCASSFTSVYKNEKLFFGSGTQLSVL.

The chain combines TRBV5-1 with TRBJ2-7; no clear D gene. This CDR3 contains 15 residues. Trimming removed 0 bases at V and 6 bases at J, with 16 bases between. Germline values: CDR1 SGHRS, CDR2 YFSETQ. As DNA, the CDR3 is TGCGCCAGCAGCTTGGTTGCCCGAGGCTCCCCCGAGCAGTACTTC. Its translation: CASSLVARGSPEQYF.

V and J are TRBV28 and TRBJ1-5; D ambiguous. CDR3 length equals 16 residues. CDR1 is MDHEN, CDR2 SYDVKM, per germline. Trimming pared 0 bases from V and 4 bases from J, leaving 13 bases between. The DNA of the CDR3 is TGTGCCAGCAGTTTATGGGCCGGGTCGGGGAATCAGCCCCAGCATTTT. Its translation: CASSLWAGSGNQPQHF.

The rearrangement links TRBV6-5 to TRBJ1-2; 9 bases are a match to TRBD1. V trimming: 6 bases; J trimming: 6 bases; junction bases outside the gene matches: 2. CDR3 length: 12 amino acids. The V gene's germline CDR1 is MNHEY and CDR2 SVGAGI. The CDR3 coding sequence is TGTGCCAGCAGCCGGACAGGGGATGGCTACACCTTC. Its protein product is CASSRTGDGYTF.

The chain is built from TRBV28 and TRBJ2-7; 7 nucleotides align to TRBD2. The CDR3 is 16 amino acids. CDR1 is MDHEN and CDR2 is SYDVKM in the germline V gene. V was clipped by 4 bases and J by 0 bases; unmatched bases: 9. In DNA form, the CDR3 reads TGTGCCAGCAGTTCATCGGGACTATTCGGCTCCTACGAGCAGTACTTC. Its protein is CASSSSGLFGSYEQYF.

V is TRBV4-1 and J is TRBJ2-2, with 8 bases identical to TRBD1. The CDR3 contains 15 residues. Germline V CDR1 and CDR2: MGHRA, YSYEKL. Trimming removed 5 bases from V and 6 bases from J; junction bases left unmatched: 8. The CDR3 bases are TGCGCCAGCAGCTATAGGACAGGGCCGGCCGGGGAGCTGTTTTTT. Its translation: CASSYRTGPAGELFF.

This chain links TRBV4-1 with TRBJ1-2; the D is unclear. The CDR3 extends over 15 amino acids. Germline V gene data show CDR1 as MGHRA and CDR2 as YSYEKL. V was trimmed by 2 bases and J by 4 bases, leaving 14 bases between them. This CDR3 is CASSQFMGVPYGYTF. The CDR3 DNA sequence: TGCGCCAGCAGCCAATTTATGGGCGTTCCCTATGGCTACACCTTC.

The V gene is TRBV11-2, the J gene TRBJ2-2; 16 bases agree with TRBD2. Trimming removed 7 bases from V and 8 bases from J; junction bases left unmatched: 16. The CDR3 has 19 residues. Germline-derived CDR1 and CDR2 are SGHAT and FQNNGV. The CDR3 here is CASTPGLAGGPGPAGELFF. DNA for the CDR3: TGTGCCAGCACCCCGGGACTAGCGGGAGGGCCAGGTCCCGCAGGGGAGCTGTTTTTT.

This clone was counted only a few times. The rearrangement uses TRBV28 and TRBJ2-7; D remains unclear. This CDR3 region has 14 residues. From germline, CDR1 is MDHEN and CDR2 SYDVKM. V lost 3 bases and J lost 2, with 11 bases in between. The CDR3: CASSLPLEPYEQYF. The CDR3 nucleotides read TGTGCCAGCAGTTTGCCTCTGGAGCCCTACGAGCAGTACTTC.

The chain carries TRBV28 and TRBJ1-4, with D perhaps TRBD1 (6 bases). Germline lookup yields CDR1 MDHEN and CDR2 SYDVKM. This CDR3 region has 17 residues. V was pared by 6 bases and J by 5 bases, with 22 bases between. Written as DNA, the CDR3 is TGTGCCAGCAGCCCCGTCCGGGGCAGGGGATCGAATGAAAAACTGTTTTTT. It encodes CASSPVRGRGSNEKLFF.

The V and J genes are TRBV4-1 and TRBJ2-1; unclear D gene. Germline CDR1 and CDR2: MGHRA and YSYEKL. V lost 3 bases, J lost 0 bases, and 12 bases lay in between. The CDR3 consists of 16 residues. CDR3 nucleotides: TGCGCCAGCAGCCAGAATCCAGGTCGCTCCTACAATGAGCAGTTCTTC. Amino acid sequence: CASSQNPGRSYNEQFF.

CDR3 in DNA: TGTGCCAGCAGTGAGGGGACAACTAGCACAGATACGCAGTATTTT. It encodes CASSEGTTSTDTQYF. J is TRBJ2-3 and V is TRBV25-1; the D gene is possibly TRBD1 (6 bases). Between the trimmed V and J ends, which lost 3 bases and 0 bases, there was a span of 10 bases. Germline V gene lookup returns CDR1 MGHDK and CDR2 SYGVNS. The CDR3 is 15 amino acids. Full variable domain (missing parts from reference TRBV25-1 and TRBJ2-3): EADIYQTPRYLVIGTGKKITLECSQTMGHDKMYWYQQDPGMELHLIHYSYGVNSTEKGDLSSESTVSRIRTEHFPLTLESARPSHTSQYLCASSEGTTSTDTQYFGPGTRLTVL.

This chain uses TRBV19 with TRBJ1-3, with a possible D match to TRBD1 (6 bases). V lost 5 bases to trimming and J lost 3 bases, with 20 bases between them. Germline V gene sequence: CDR1 LNHDA, CDR2 SQIVND (reference sequence). The CDR3 consists of 17 residues. The CDR3 nucleotides are TGTGCCAGTAGTTCTCCCCCCGGGACAAACTATGGAAACACCATATATTTT. It translates to CASSSPPGTNYGNTIYF.

The chain joins TRBV11-2 to TRBJ1-2, with 8 bases that match TRBD1. V was pared by 8 bases and J by 2 bases, with 19 bases of the junction left unmatched. This CDR3 spans 18 amino acids. In germline, CDR1 is SGHAT, CDR2 FQNNGV. The CDR3 DNA reads TGTGCCAGCGCTTCCCTCCGGGACAGGAGACGGACCAACTATGGCTACACCTTC. It encodes CASASLRDRRRTNYGYTF.

This sequence joins TRBV7-9 and TRBJ2-4; 9 nucleotides match TRBD1. Per the germline V gene, CDR1 is SEHNR and CDR2 is FQNEAQ (reference sequence). V lost 3 bases and J lost 5; bases outside the gene matches: 5. This CDR3 is built from 15 residues. The CDR3 DNA is TGTGCCAGCAGCTTCCGTACAGGGGGCGAAAACATTCAGTACTTC. It yields the protein CASSFRTGGENIQYF.

The V and J genes are TRBV2 and TRBJ2-2; 7 nucleotides agree with TRBD1. The CDR3 loop spans 12 amino acids. With 7 bases clipped from V and 8 bases from J, the junction kept 4 bases outside the gene matches. The V gene's germline CDR1 is SNHLY and CDR2 FYNNEI. The CDR3 reads CASTPGGGELFF. CDR3 in DNA: TGTGCCAGCACCCCAGGGGGTGGGGAGCTGTTTTTT.

The CDR3 sequence is CARSLVPSGYEQYF. The CDR3 coding sequence is TGTGCCAGAAGCTTGGTTCCTAGCGGCTACGAGCAGTACTTC. The V gene is TRBV5-3, the J gene TRBJ2-7, with 7 positions matching TRBD2. TRBV5-3 is filed as an ORF, its function uncertain. V was clipped by 0 bases and J by 3 bases; unmatched bases: 3. The CDR3 extends over 14 amino acids.